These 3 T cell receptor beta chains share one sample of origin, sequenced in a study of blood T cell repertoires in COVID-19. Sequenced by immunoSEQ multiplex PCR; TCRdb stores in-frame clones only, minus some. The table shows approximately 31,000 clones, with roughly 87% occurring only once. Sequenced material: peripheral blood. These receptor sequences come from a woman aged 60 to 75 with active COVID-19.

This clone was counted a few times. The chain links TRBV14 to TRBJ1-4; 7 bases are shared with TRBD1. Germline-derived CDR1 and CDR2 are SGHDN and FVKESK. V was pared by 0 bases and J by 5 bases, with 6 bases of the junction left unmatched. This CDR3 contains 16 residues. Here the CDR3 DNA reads TGTGCCAGCAGCCAAGAAGGGACAGACGTAAATGAAAAACTGTTTTTT. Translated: CASSQEGTDVNEKLFF.

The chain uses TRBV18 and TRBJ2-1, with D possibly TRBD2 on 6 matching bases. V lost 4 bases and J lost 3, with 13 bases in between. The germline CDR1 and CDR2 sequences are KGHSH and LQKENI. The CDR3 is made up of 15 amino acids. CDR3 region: CASSHDRDFYNEQFF. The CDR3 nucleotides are TGTGCCAGCTCACATGACCGGGACTTCTACAATGAGCAGTTCTTC.

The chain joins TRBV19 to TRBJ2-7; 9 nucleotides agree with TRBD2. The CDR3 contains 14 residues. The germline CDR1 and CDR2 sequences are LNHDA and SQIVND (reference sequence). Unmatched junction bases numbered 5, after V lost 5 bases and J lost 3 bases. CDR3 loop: CASSSGTSSYEQYF. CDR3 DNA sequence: TGTGCCAGTAGTTCCGGGACTAGCAGCTACGAGCAGTACTTC.